The clone carrying this T cell receptor (beta chain) was seen only a few times. The antigen is undetermined. Gene names and germline match the mouse. The CDR3 goes on 4 residues after the read ends, and that part is filled in from the germline J gene. Extraction of RNA preceded its reverse transcription into cDNA, which served as the sequencing template. Produced via immunoSEQ multiplex PCR; TCRdb's table is partial and in-frame only. This sample has over 5,500 clones, each found more than once. This CDR3 contains 16 residues. CDR1 is SGHND and CDR2 is FRSKSL in the germline V gene. The V and J ends lost 2 bases and 1 base, in that order; junction bases with no gene match: 2. The data were obtained in a study of CD8+ T cells in alopecia areata. Findings and limits, study-wide: Scalp data also include sequences from resident alphabeta T cells of normal skin.

Sorting used CD4, CD8alpha, NKG2D, NKG2ACE and other markers on pooled cutaneous lymph node cells. The J gene is TRBJ2-1, the V gene TRBV15; TRBD2 matches 10 bases. Sample: CD8+ T cells sorted from a lymph node. This TCR was sampled from a C3H/HeJ mouse with alopecia areata. This strain's MHC haplotype is H2-k. The DNA read from the CDR3 is TGTGCCAGCAGTTTACCGGACTGGGGGAACTATGCT. Translation: CASSLPDWGNYA. The whole CDR3 region reads CASSLPDWGNYAEQFF.